The present T cell receptor beta chain was sequenced within a study of cytomegalovirus exposure and HLA in healthy donors. Overall study findings and caveats: Reportedly, diagnosis of cytomegalovirus status by the classifier showed high specificity and sensitivity.

This clone was counted between two and nine times. Its antigen is unknown. The PCR made use of 60 Vbeta and 13 Jbeta primers. Profiling relied on immunoSEQ multiplex PCR, and the TCRdb table lists in-frame clones only, not all of them. This sample carries approximately 140,000 clones, 75% to 85% of them seen once, and the ten largest clones take roughly 2.6%. This CDR3 is built from 14 residues. The germline CDR1 and CDR2 sequences are MGHRA and YSYEKL. V was trimmed by 4 bases and J by 6 bases, leaving 10 bases between them. The chain employs TRBV4-1 and TRBJ1-6; possible D gene TRBD1, 6 bases. Sequenced sample: PBMCs. The TCR was taken from a man in his forties or fifties in good health and CMV-seronegative. In DNA form, the CDR3 reads TGCGCCAGCAGCCTTAAGGACAGTAATTCACCCCTCCACTTT. Amino acids: CASSLKDSNSPLHF.